Listed below are T cell receptor beta chains from one sample, sequenced in a study of shared clonotypes between healthy human individuals. Only in-frame clones appear in the TCRdb table, and some are missing; sequencing was by immunoSEQ multiplex PCR. This table has 450,000 to 600,000 clones, roughly 78% appearing once. Input material: PBMCs. These receptor sequences come from a woman aged 40 to 50 in good health. Some clones in this sample may be carry-over from other donors' samples. CDR3s include the opening cysteine and the closing phenylalanine or tryptophan. Only some rows state a clone size, as once, few, many or a class for expanded clones.

j_call v_call clone_size cdr3_aa
TRBJ2-6 TRBV28 NA CASSSNRAGANVLTF
TRBJ2-7 TRBV15 many CATQREGRHEQYF
TRBJ1-4 TRBV6-1 NA CASSVGQGREKLFF
TRBJ2-1 TRBV19 NA CASSKRGNEQFF
TRBJ2-7 TRBV7-6 NA CASSPGLAGGPHEQYF
TRBJ2-1 TRBV28 NA CASSLKSRYNEQFF
TRBJ2-6 TRBV7-2 once CASSSPGAGANVLTF
TRBJ2-5 TRBV7-3 NA CASSSTGGVGETQYF
TRBJ1-4 TRBV7-9 NA CASSMGQGMNEKLFF
TRBJ2-2 TRBV9 NA CASSSGLAGYTGELFF
TRBJ1-3 TRBV18 NA CASSPGISSGNTIYF
TRBJ2-2 TRBV7-2 NA CASSPRDSTGELFF
TRBJ1-1 TRBV28 NA CASRAGEFEAFF
TRBJ2-5 TRBV11-2 NA CASTKRGVQETQYF
TRBJ2-6 TRBV19 NA CASSTLSGANVLTF
TRBJ1-5 TRBV5-8 NA CASSLGLKGQPQHF
TRBJ2-1 TRBV11-1 NA CASSTGTSGSPKYNEQFF
TRBJ2-7 TRBV9 NA CASSVGERYEQYF
TRBJ2-1 TRBV28 NA CASRSYRDRAYEQFF
TRBJ2-7 TRBV28 NA CASSWGRELYEQYF
TRBJ1-2 TRBV7-2 NA CASSLSAFNYGYTF
TRBJ2-7 TRBV7-2 NA CASSNAYEQYF
TRBJ1-2 TRBV5-8 NA CASSFRRPRNGYTF
TRBJ2-1 TRBV6-6 NA CASSWGQESNEQFF
TRBJ2-7 TRBV11-2 NA CASTPLGFLSYEQYF
TRBJ2-7 TRBV10-1 NA CASRTGLAPSPGYEQYF
TRBJ2-3 TRBV7-9 NA CASSQGWGTQYF
TRBJ2-7 TRBV18 NA CASSPSPSGSYEQYF
TRBJ2-1 TRBV6-4 few CASSGQENNEQFF
TRBJ2-5 TRBV11-3 NA CASSLGVEETQYF
TRBJ2-7 TRBV9 NA CASSATGTSYEQYF
TRBJ2-1 TRBV7-9 NA CASSPRTSYNEQFF
TRBJ2-2 TRBV28 NA CASSLRLAGITGELFF
TRBJ2-2 TRBV7-7 NA CASSPATSGGLTGELFF
TRBJ2-5 TRBV19 NA CASSHYRPGTPQETQYF
TRBJ1-2 TRBV28 NA CASSLPTQGFGYTF
TRBJ2-5 TRBV7-3 NA CASSLQGGSETQYF
TRBJ2-5 TRBV15 NA CATSPGASGLQETQYF
TRBJ2-4 TRBV4-3 NA CASSQDQGTANIQYF
TRBJ2-1 TRBV4-3 NA CASSGGLADYNEQFF
TRBJ2-1 TRBV28 NA CASSLAGGTGGGEQFF
TRBJ2-7 TRBV7-8 NA CASSPRGSGIKNEQYF
TRBJ2-7 TRBV28 NA CASSHIGGREGSYEQYF
TRBJ2-3 TRBV29-1 NA CSVRFSASDTQYF
TRBJ2-1 TRBV4-3 NA CASSQDGGTAQFF
TRBJ1-5 TRBV7-9 NA CASSSGRQPQHF
TRBJ2-1 TRBV7-2 NA CASSLVGSSYNEQFF
TRBJ2-4 TRBV7-2 NA CASSFLGWDLLAKNIQYF
TRBJ1-1 TRBV4-2 NA CASSQAAGAAAEAFF
TRBJ2-5 TRBV6-5 NA CASSPPGRETQYF
TRBJ1-5 TRBV6-1 NA CASSGTGGKQPQHF
TRBJ1-2 TRBV20-1 few CSAMPGDGYTF
TRBJ2-3 TRBV4-3 NA CASSHQRGDTDTQYF
TRBJ2-1 TRBV30 NA CAWSGLADYNEQFF